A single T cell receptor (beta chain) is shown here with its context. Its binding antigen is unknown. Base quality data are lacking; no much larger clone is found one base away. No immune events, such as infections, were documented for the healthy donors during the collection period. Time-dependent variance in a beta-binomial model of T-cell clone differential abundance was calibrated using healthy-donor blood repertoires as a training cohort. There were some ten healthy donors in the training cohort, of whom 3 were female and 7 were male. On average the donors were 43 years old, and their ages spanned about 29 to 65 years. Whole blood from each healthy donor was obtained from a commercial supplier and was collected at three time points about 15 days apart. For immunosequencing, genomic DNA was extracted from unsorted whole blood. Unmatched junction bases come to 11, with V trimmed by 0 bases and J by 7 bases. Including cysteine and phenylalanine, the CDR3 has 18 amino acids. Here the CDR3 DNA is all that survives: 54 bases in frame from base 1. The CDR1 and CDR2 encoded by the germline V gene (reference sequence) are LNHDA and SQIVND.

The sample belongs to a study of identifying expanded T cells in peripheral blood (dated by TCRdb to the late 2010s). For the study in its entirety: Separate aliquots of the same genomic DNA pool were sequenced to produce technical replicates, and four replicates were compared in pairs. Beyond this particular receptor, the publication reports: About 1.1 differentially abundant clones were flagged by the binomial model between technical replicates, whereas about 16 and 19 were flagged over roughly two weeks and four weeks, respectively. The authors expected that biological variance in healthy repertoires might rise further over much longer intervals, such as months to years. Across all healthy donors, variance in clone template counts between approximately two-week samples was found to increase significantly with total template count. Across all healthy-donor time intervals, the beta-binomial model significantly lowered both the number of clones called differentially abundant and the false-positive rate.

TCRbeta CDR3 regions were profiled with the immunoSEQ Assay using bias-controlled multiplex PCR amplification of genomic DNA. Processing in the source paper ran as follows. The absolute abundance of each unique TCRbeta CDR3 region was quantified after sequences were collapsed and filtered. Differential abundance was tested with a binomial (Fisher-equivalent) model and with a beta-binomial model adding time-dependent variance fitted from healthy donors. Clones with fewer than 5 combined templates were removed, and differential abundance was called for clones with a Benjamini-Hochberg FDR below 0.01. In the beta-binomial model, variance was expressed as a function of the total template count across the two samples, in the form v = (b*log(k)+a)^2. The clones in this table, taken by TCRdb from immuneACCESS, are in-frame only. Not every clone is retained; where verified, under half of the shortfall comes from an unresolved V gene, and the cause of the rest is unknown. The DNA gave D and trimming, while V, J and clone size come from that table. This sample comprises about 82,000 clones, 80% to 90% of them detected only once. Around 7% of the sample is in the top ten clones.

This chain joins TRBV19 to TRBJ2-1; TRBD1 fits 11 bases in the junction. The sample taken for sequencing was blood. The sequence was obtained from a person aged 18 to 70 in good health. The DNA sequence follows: TGTGCCAGTAGTATAGATCTGAGGACAGGGGGCGCGGGTAATGAGCAGTTCTTC. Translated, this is CASSIDLRTGGAGNEQFF.